The 25 T cell receptor beta chains listed next were all sequenced from one sample in a study. TCRdb called the 5' RACE reads again in MiXCR, with one record for every CDR3 protein. The sample lists approximately 40,000 distinct CDR3 sequences; 20% to 25% were seen once. Treg sorting used a CD4+CD25+CD127-/low gate. The sample consisted of Tregs sorted from blood. All receptors come from a female donor with breast cancer.

In this sample, this clonotype turned up a few times. The chain links TRBV3-1 to TRBJ1-5; 10 bases are a match to TRBD1. CDR1 LGHDT and CDR2 YNNKEL come from the germline V gene (reference sequence). CDR3 size: 14 residues. J gave up 6 bases and V 4 bases, and 3 bases lay outside the gene matches. CDR3 in DNA: TGTGCCAGCAGCCCGGGACAGGGGCGTCAGCCCCAGCATTTT. Its translation: CASSPGQGRQPQHF. The full variable domain, with the rest looked up from reference TRBV3-1 and TRBJ1-5, is DTAVSQTPKYLVTQMGNDKSIKCEQNLGHDTMYWYKQDSKKFLKIMFSYNNKELIINETVPNRFSPKSPDKAHLNLHINSLELGDSAVYFCASSPGQGRQPQHFGDGTRLSIL.

This chain joins TRBV6-1 and TRBJ2-5; 9 nucleotides match TRBD1. Germline CDR1 and CDR2: MNHNS and SASEGT. The V gene end was trimmed by 6 bases and the J gene end by 4 bases; junction bases not matched to a gene: 3. CDR3 length equals 13 residues. The CDR3 nucleotides read TGTGCCAGCAGGGACAGGGGCATAGAGACCCAGTACTTC. Residues: CASRDRGIETQYF.

This clonotype was seen a few times. This chain connects TRBV10-3 to TRBJ1-1, with 10 bases matching TRBD1. The ends lost 6 bases at V and 1 base at J; junction bases unmatched: 2. The CDR3 contains 14 residues. Germline V gene data show CDR1 as ENHRY and CDR2 as SYGVKD. The CDR3: CAISGQGGNTEAFF. The CDR3 DNA is TGTGCCATCAGCGGACAGGGGGGGAACACTGAAGCTTTCTTT.

The chain joins TRBV28 to TRBJ2-2; either TRBD1 or TRBD2 may fit D (5 bases each). The CDR3 is 16 residues long. Germline V gene lookup returns CDR1 MDHEN and CDR2 SYDVKM. V lost 4 bases, J lost 4 bases, and 16 bases lay in between. CDR3: CASSSPGRQSTGELFF. CDR3 nucleotide sequence: TGTGCCAGCAGTTCACCGGGACGACAAAGCACCGGGGAGCTGTTTTTT.

As to this clonotype: No conserved phenylalanine or tryptophan is present at the end of the CDR3, so a read error is the likely explanation. This rearrangement joins TRBV4-3 to TRBJ1-4, with D tentatively TRBD1 (5 bases). Per germline, CDR1 LGHNA and CDR2 YSLEER. The CDR3 has 14 residues. V was pared by 3 bases and J by 0 bases, with 5 bases between. CDR3 DNA: TGCGCCAGCAGCCAGGGGGCAACTAATGAAAAACTGTTTTCT. Encoded protein: CASSQGATNEKLFS.

The CDR3 coding sequence is TGTGCCAGCAGTTACATGGGCTCCTACAATGAGCAGTTCTTC. Translating gives CASSYMGSYNEQFF. The rearrangement links TRBV6-2 or TRBV6-3 to TRBJ2-1; D gene unclear. Trimming stripped 2 bases from V and 0 bases from J, with 5 bases between. The V gene's germline CDR1 is MNHEY and CDR2 SVGEGT. This CDR3 spans 14 amino acids.

J is TRBJ2-1 and V is TRBV15, with D tentatively TRBD1 (6 bases). CDR1 and CDR2 (germline): LNHNV, YYDKDF (reference sequence). The CDR3 consists of 17 residues. V was pared by 0 bases and J by 3 bases, with 15 bases between. The CDR3 reads CATSRERPGHRYNEQFF. CDR3 sequence (DNA): TGTGCCACCAGCAGAGAACGTCCGGGACACCGCTACAATGAGCAGTTCTTC.

This clonotype occurred a few times. Written as DNA, the CDR3 is TGTGCCTGTACAGGGGGCTCTACTAACTATGGCTACACCTTC. Encoded protein: CACTGGSTNYGYTF. The chain recombines TRBV30 with TRBJ1-2; 9 nucleotides line up with TRBD1. V was clipped by 6 bases and J by 0 bases; unmatched bases: 5. Germline assignment: CDR1 GTSNPN and CDR2 SVGIG (reference sequence). This CDR3 contains 14 residues.

V usage is TRBV5-1 and J usage is TRBJ2-6; 10 nucleotides match TRBD1. Germline loops: CDR1 SGHRS, CDR2 YFSETQ. V trimming: 4 bases; J trimming: 2 bases; junction bases outside the gene matches: 3. The CDR3 has 16 amino acids. The CDR3 nucleotides read TGCGCCAGCAGCGAGACAGGGGGCGCTGGGGCCAACGTCCTGACTTTC. The encoded protein is CASSETGGAGANVLTF.

This clonotype is judged medium-sized (0.01 to 0.1%). Sequence at one end of the junction differs from germline and may be a read error. CDR3: CSVEVAGVTSDTQYF. The CDR3 DNA is TGCAGCGTGGAAGTAGCGGGAGTTACATCAGATACGCAGTATTTT. This chain connects TRBV29-1 to TRBJ2-3; TRBD2 agrees at 9 bases. The CDR3 is made up of 15 amino acids. Germline V gene lookup returns CDR1 SQVTM and CDR2 ANQGSEA.

This clonotype was counted many times. The chain joins TRBV7-2 to TRBJ2-7; 10 bases match TRBD1. With 4 bases clipped from V and 4 bases from J, the junction kept 10 bases outside the gene matches. The CDR3 sequence is 16 residues long. Germline values: CDR1 SGHTA, CDR2 FQGNSA. The CDR3 reads CASSSGGGTGAYEQYF. DNA of the CDR3: TGTGCCAGCAGCTCCGGGGGAGGGACAGGGGCTTACGAGCAGTACTTC.

This clonotype was observed many times. V gene TRBV6-5 combines with J gene TRBJ2-7; D may correspond to TRBD1 or TRBD2 (6 bases each). The V gene's germline CDR1 is MNHEY and CDR2 SVGAGI. CDR3 length equals 15 residues. Between the trimmed V and J ends, which lost 0 bases and 3 bases, there was a span of 12 bases. The DNA for the CDR3 is TGTGCCAGCAGTTACTCGGGGGGCGGAGGCTACGAGCAGTACTTC. The encoded protein is CASSYSGGGGYEQYF.

The chain links TRBV7-9 to TRBJ2-3; D may be TRBD1 (5 bases). The CDR3 runs to 15 residues. Trimming left V 4 bases short and J 3 bases short, with 14 bases between. The germline V gene has CDR1 SEHNR and CDR2 FQNEAQ (reference sequence). The CDR3 DNA sequence: TGTGCCAGCAGCTCCAGGACCAAGGGGACAGATACGCAGTATTTT. Its translation: CASSSRTKGTDTQYF.

In its sample, this clonotype was seen a few times. The CDR3 region is CASSLANLRDTQYF. CDR3 nucleotides: TGTGCCAGCAGCTTAGCGAATTTGCGGGATACGCAGTATTTT. The chain has TRBV7-2 and TRBJ2-3, with unresolved D. V was shortened by 0 bases and J by 6 bases, with 10 bases between the two germline ends. Germline values: CDR1 SGHTA, CDR2 FQGNSA. There are 14 residues in the CDR3.

In its sample, this clonotype was seen many times. The chain joins TRBV27 to TRBJ1-5; D gene uncertain. V shed 2 bases and J shed 5 bases, with 13 bases lying between them. CDR1 is MNHEY, CDR2 SMNVEV, per germline (reference sequence). The CDR3 totals 15 residues. The CDR3 DNA sequence: TGTGCCAGCAGTTTAATGGGTTTCAACGATCAGCCCCAGCATTTT. Encoded protein: CASSLMGFNDQPQHF.

Regarding this clonotype: This sequence may be a read error, since a much larger clone differs from it by one base. Since no conserved phenylalanine or tryptophan closes the CDR3, a read error is the likely cause. The chain uses TRBV9 and TRBJ2-2, with a weak D call TRBD2 (6 bases). The CDR3 totals 17 residues. CDR1 and CDR2 from the germline V gene are SGDLS and YYNGEE. With 0 bases removed from V and 3 bases from J, the gap between germline ends came to 15 bases. CDR3 protein: CASSVDAGGRYTGELFS. Here the CDR3 DNA reads TGTGCCAGCAGCGTAGACGCCGGAGGGAGGTACACCGGGGAGCTGTTTTCT.

This chain joins TRBV2 and TRBJ2-2; 11 bases match TRBD1. V was pared by 6 bases and J by 6 bases, with 6 bases of the junction left unmatched. This CDR3 has 15 amino acids. Germline V gene data show CDR1 as SNHLY and CDR2 as FYNNEI. DNA for the CDR3: TGTGCCAGCAGGGTGGGACAGGGGGTTGCCGGGGAGCTGTTTTTT. Protein sequence: CASRVGQGVAGELFF. Supplemented by reference TRBV2 and TRBJ2-2, the full variable domain reads EPEVTQTPSHQVTQMGQEVILRCVPISNHLYFYWYRQILGQKVEFLVSFYNNEISEKSEIFDDQFSVERPDGSNFTLKIRSTKLEDSAMYFCASRVGQGVAGELFFGEGSRLTVL.

Concerning this clonotype itself: The final CDR3 position lacks the conserved phenylalanine or tryptophan, pointing to a likely read error. The rearrangement uses TRBV9 and TRBJ1-2; maybe TRBD1 (6 bases). Per the germline V gene, CDR1 is SGDLS and CDR2 is YYNGEE. Trimming removed 3 bases from V and 2 bases from J, with 11 bases in between. This CDR3 region has 14 residues. The CDR3 coding sequence is TGTGCCAGCAGCGGACACAGGGAAAACTATGGCTACACCTGC. Translated, it gives CASSGHRENYGYTC.

At least ten counts were recorded for this clonotype. The chain couples TRBV27 to TRBJ1-6; 10 nucleotides agree with TRBD1. CDR3 length: 15 amino acids. Germline V CDR1 and CDR2: MNHEY, SMNVEV (reference sequence). Trimming cost V 7 bases and J 4 bases; bases outside gene matches: 4. The CDR3 sequence: CASTTGGGYNSPLHF. CDR3 DNA sequence: TGTGCCAGCACGACAGGGGGCGGTTATAATTCACCCCTCCACTTT.

The rearrangement links TRBV4-2 to TRBJ2-1, with unresolved D. The germline V gene has CDR1 LGHNA and CDR2 YNFKEQ. CDR3 length: 12 residues. Trimming pared 3 bases from V and 7 bases from J, leaving 7 bases between. The CDR3 DNA reads TGTGCCAGCAGCCATCCCAGGAATGAGCAGTTCTTC. Protein product: CASSHPRNEQFF.

The genes are TRBV5-1 and TRBJ2-5; D possibly uses TRBD1 or TRBD2 (5 bases each). CDR1 is SGHRS, CDR2 YFSETQ, per germline. This CDR3 has 13 residues. Deletions cut 4 bases from V and 5 bases from J, with 12 bases between. The CDR3 DNA is TGCGCCAGCAGCCCCGGGGCGCGGGAGACCCAGTACTTC. As protein: CASSPGARETQYF. The whole variable domain, remainder taken from reference TRBV5-1 and TRBJ2-5, is KAGVTQTPRYLIKTRGQQVTLSCSPISGHRSVSWYQQTPGQGLQFLFEYFSETQRNKGNFPGRFSGRQFSNSRSEMNVSTLELGDSALYLCASSPGARETQYFGPGTRLLVL.

This clonotype was observed a handful of times. This chain connects TRBV30 to TRBJ1-2, with D perhaps matching TRBD1 (6 bases). CDR3 length: 12 residues. In germline, CDR1 is GTSNPN, CDR2 SVGIG (reference sequence). Trimming shortened V by 2 bases and J by 10 bases, and 14 bases separated the two germline ends. The DNA for the CDR3 is TGTGCCTGGAGTTCAGGGGCGCAGGACTACACCTTC. Amino acids: CAWSSGAQDYTF.

About this clonotype: Being one base from a much bigger clone, this may be a read error. The rearrangement links TRBV6-5 to TRBJ2-7; 11 positions agree with TRBD1. J lost 6 bases, V lost 8 bases, and 6 bases had no gene match. The germline V gene has CDR1 MNHEY and CDR2 SVGAGI. CDR3 length: 13 residues. This CDR3 is CASGQGAESEQYF. For the CDR3, the DNA is TGTGCCAGCGGACAGGGGGCTGAGAGCGAGCAGTACTTC.

A word on this clonotype: This could be a read error, since a much larger clone is one nucleotide away. The chain carries TRBV29-1 and TRBJ2-1, with D unclear. The CDR3 is 13 amino acids. Germline-derived CDR1 and CDR2 are SQVTM and ANQGSEA. CDR3 protein: CNVDGLSYNEQFF. As DNA, the CDR3 is TGCAACGTTGACGGATTATCCTACAATGAGCAGTTCTTC.

This clonotype came up a few times. This sequence joins TRBV7-9 and TRBJ2-1; TRBD2 matches 8 bases. CDR1 and CDR2 from the germline V gene are SEHNR and FQNEAQ (reference sequence). J was trimmed by 7 bases and V by 5 bases; bases with no gene match: 7. CDR3 length equals 14 residues. CDR3 protein: CASSPRTSPNEQFF. CDR3 bases: TGTGCCAGCAGCCCGCGGACTAGCCCGAATGAGCAGTTCTTC.